The 22 T cell receptor beta chains reported below all come from one sample, sequenced in a study of blood T cell repertoires in COVID-19. Data came from immunoSEQ multiplex PCR; TCRdb stores just in-frame clones and leaves some out. In the table there are 200,000 to 250,000 clones, approximately 80% of which are singletons. The material sequenced was peripheral blood. The receptor set was obtained from a human donor in a cohort sampled during active COVID-19.

The V and J genes are TRBV19 and TRBJ1-2; D might be TRBD1 (6 bases). Germline V gene sequence: CDR1 LNHDA, CDR2 SQIVND (reference sequence). V was trimmed by 6 bases and J by 2 bases, leaving 25 bases between them. This CDR3 contains 18 residues. The CDR3 spells CASRYNLPGQGRNYGYTF. The CDR3 DNA reads as TGTGCCAGTAGATATAATCTCCCCGGGCAGGGGAGAAACTATGGCTACACCTTC.

The chain has TRBV7-2 and TRBJ2-1, with TRBD1 identical over 7 bases. The V gene's germline CDR1 is SGHTA and CDR2 FQGNSA. V shed 4 bases and J 7 bases; nucleotides not matched to a gene: 4. The CDR3 runs 13 residues. The CDR3 sequence: CASSSGQLNEQFF. The DNA for the CDR3 is TGTGCCAGCAGCTCGGGACAGCTGAATGAGCAGTTCTTC.

The chain employs TRBV27 and TRBJ2-1, with D possibly matching TRBD2 (6 bases). The CDR3 consists of 15 residues. The germline gives CDR1 MNHEY, CDR2 SMNVEV (reference sequence). V was cut by 3 bases and J by 4 bases, with 13 bases left in between. CDR3 nucleotide sequence: TGTGCCAGCAGTTTTTCCAGCGGGCCATACAATGAGCAGTTCTTC. Amino acids: CASSFSSGPYNEQFF.

The rearrangement joins TRBV7-2 to TRBJ2-7, with D hard to call. This CDR3 has 12 residues. Germline lookup yields CDR1 SGHTA and CDR2 FQGNSA. The ends were cut back, 5 bases at V and 1 base at J, with 6 bases in the middle. CDR3 in DNA: TGTGCCAGCAGCCCCGTTTCCTACGAGCAGTACTTC. This sequence encodes CASSPVSYEQYF.

This clone was seen a handful of times. The chain links TRBV4-1 to TRBJ1-1, with D unresolved. V lost 8 bases, J lost 1 base, and 11 bases lay in between. From germline, CDR1 is MGHRA and CDR2 YSYEKL. CDR3 length equals 13 residues. CDR3 sequence: CASSRWANTEAFF. As DNA, the CDR3 is TGCGCCAGCTCCCGGTGGGCGAACACTGAAGCTTTCTTT.

The chain is built from TRBV15 and TRBJ1-2; D might be TRBD1 (6 bases). The CDR3 runs 15 residues. Germline CDR1 and CDR2: LNHNV and YYDKDF (reference sequence). V was trimmed by 6 bases and J by 7 bases, leaving 21 bases between them. The CDR3 protein is CATSAHGGGMVGYTF. CDR3 in DNA: TGTGCCACCAGTGCCCATGGGGGGGGCATGGTTGGCTACACCTTC. Looking up the rest from reference TRBV15 and TRBJ1-2 gives the full variable domain: DAMVIQNPRYQVTQFGKPVTLSCSQTLNHNVMYWYQQKSSQAPKLLFHYYDKDFNNEADTPDNFQSRRPNTSFCFLDIRSPGLGDTAMYLCATSAHGGGMVGYTFGSGTRLTVV.

The CDR3 here is CASSQAGGTGNTIYF. In DNA form, the CDR3 reads TGTGCCAGCAGCCAAGCAGGAGGAACTGGAAACACCATATATTTT. This chain uses TRBV4-2 with TRBJ1-3, with D unresolved. Germline V gene sequence: CDR1 LGHNA, CDR2 YNFKEQ. The V gene lost 1 base and the J gene lost 2 bases, with 9 bases spanning the gap. The CDR3 is 15 residues long.

The chain employs TRBV6-5 and TRBJ1-2; 10 bases are shared with TRBD1. Germline-derived CDR1 and CDR2 are MNHEY and SVGAGI. The trim removed 5 bases at V and 8 bases at J, leaving 11 bases unmatched. CDR3 size: 15 residues. CDR3 sequence reads: CASSPTETGGVGYTF. CDR3 sequence (DNA): TGTGCCAGCAGTCCTACCGAGACAGGGGGCGTCGGCTACACCTTC.

This clone was seen a handful of times. The rearrangement uses TRBV11-2 and TRBJ1-2; TRBD1 matches at 7 bases. V was clipped by 0 bases and J by 8 bases; unmatched bases: 9. Germline V CDR1 and CDR2: SGHAT, FQNNGV. CDR3 size: 15 residues. CDR3 in DNA: TGTGCCAGCAGCTTAGATCATAACACAGGGGTCGGCTACACCTTC. Translation gives CASSLDHNTGVGYTF.

The rearrangement links TRBV6-5 to TRBJ2-5; 11 bases fit TRBD1. The J segment lost 5 bases and the V segment lost 0 bases, leaving 5 bases of the junction unmatched. This CDR3 has 16 amino acids. CDR1 is MNHEY, CDR2 SVGAGI, per germline. CDR3 bases: TGTGCCAGCAGTTACTCGGACAGGGGGCGCCTGGAGACCCAGTACTTC. Protein product: CASSYSDRGRLETQYF.

The genes are TRBV2 and TRBJ1-6, with TRBD1 as a possible D gene (6 bases). This CDR3 comprises 16 residues. The germline V and J ends were trimmed by 5 bases and 10 bases, with 21 bases remaining between them. Per germline, CDR1 SNHLY and CDR2 FYNNEI. In DNA, the CDR3 is TGTGCCAGCAGTAACAGGGTAATCGTAGGAGTATCACCCCTCCACTTT. Translated: CASSNRVIVGVSPLHF.

This chain uses TRBV3-1 (or the pseudogene TRBV3-2) with TRBJ2-7; D gene uncertain. Germline loops: CDR1 LGHDT, CDR2 YNNKEL (reference sequence). The CDR3 sequence is 13 residues long. V lost 0 bases, J lost 4 bases, and 7 bases lay in between. The DNA of the CDR3 is TGTGCCAGCAGCCAAGATCTAGAGTACGAGCAGTACTTC. This encodes CASSQDLEYEQYF.

Regarding this clone: The same CDR3 is also encoded by other DNA sequences in this sample. The chain has TRBV3-1 (or the pseudogene TRBV3-2) and TRBJ1-4, with D hard to call. The V end lost 1 base, the J end lost 0 bases, and 3 bases lay between the germline ends. The germline V gene encodes CDR1 LGHDT and CDR2 YNNKEL (reference sequence). The CDR3 extends over 14 amino acids. The CDR3 sequence is CASSQAATNEKLFF. DNA of the CDR3: TGTGCCAGCAGCCAAGCGGCAACTAATGAAAAACTGTTTTTT.

CDR3 nucleotide sequence: TGTGCCAGCAGGGACGGGACTTTCCAGGACACTGAAGCTTTCTTT. This codes for CASRDGTFQDTEAFF. This chain joins TRBV2 and TRBJ1-1, with a weak D call TRBD1 (5 bases). Per germline, CDR1 SNHLY and CDR2 FYNNEI. Trimming pared 6 bases from V and 3 bases from J, leaving 17 bases between. The CDR3 runs 15 residues.

This clone has only one observation. The chain employs TRBV7-2 and TRBJ1-4; D not resolved. Trimming stripped 2 bases from V and 7 bases from J, with 11 bases between. CDR1 is SGHTA and CDR2 is FQGNSA in the germline V gene. CDR3 length: 14 residues. This CDR3 reads CASSLSLRGEKLFF. CDR3 in DNA: TGTGCCAGCAGCTTAAGCCTACGCGGTGAAAAACTGTTTTTT.

V usage is TRBV27 and J usage is TRBJ1-5, with a tentative D call TRBD1 (6 bases). This CDR3 is 13 amino acids long. Germline V CDR1 and CDR2: MNHEY, SMNVEV (reference sequence). V shed 5 bases and J shed 9 bases, with 14 bases lying between them. The DNA for the CDR3 is TGTGCCAGCAGTCCTAGACAGGACTGGCCCCAGCATTTT. It is translated as CASSPRQDWPQHF.

This clone was detected only a few times. The chain carries TRBV7-3 and TRBJ1-6; TRBD1 might be the D (6 bases). Germline V lookup: CDR1 SGHTA, CDR2 FQGTGA. Trimming stripped 2 bases from V and 10 bases from J, with 12 bases between. This CDR3 has 14 amino acids. The CDR3 DNA follows: TGTGCCAGCAGCTTAGGGGGCCCCGGGTCACCCCTCCACTTT. This translates into CASSLGGPGSPLHF.

The CDR3, as DNA: TGTGCCAGCAGTGCTACAGGGTTGGCTGGGGCCAACGTCCTGACTTTC. Translating it yields CASSATGLAGANVLTF. This rearrangement joins TRBV6-1 to TRBJ2-6, with D tentatively TRBD1 (6 bases). V was pared by 4 bases and J by 2 bases, with 12 bases between. Germline lookup yields CDR1 MNHNS and CDR2 SASEGT. The CDR3 has 16 amino acids.

The V gene is TRBV9, the J gene TRBJ1-2; weak D call: TRBD1 (6 bases). The CDR3 sequence is 15 residues long. Germline CDR1 SGDLS, CDR2 YYNGEE. Trimming left V 2 bases short and J 4 bases short, with 15 bases between. The CDR3 coding sequence is TGTGCCAGCAGCGTTCGAGACAGGAGCCGCTATGGCTACACCTTC. As protein: CASSVRDRSRYGYTF.

The chain combines TRBV27 with TRBJ2-1; 8 positions agree with TRBD2. Germline values: CDR1 MNHEY, CDR2 SMNVEV (reference sequence). The CDR3 length is 16 residues. Losses at the gene ends were 2 bases for V and 8 bases for J; bases not matched to a gene: 11. The CDR3 DNA is TGTGCCAGCAGTTTACTCGGGACTAGTCGCCGGGATGAGCAGTTCTTC. This encodes CASSLLGTSRRDEQFF.

CDR3 loop: CASSSGLAGGRFADTQYF. The CDR3 nucleotides read TGTGCCAGCAGCTCGGGACTAGCGGGGGGCCGTTTCGCAGATACGCAGTATTTT. The chain combines TRBV7-9 with TRBJ2-3; 15 nucleotides line up with TRBD2. Trimming removed 4 bases from V and 4 bases from J; junction bases left unmatched: 9. CDR1 is SEHNR, CDR2 FQNEAQ, per germline (reference sequence). The CDR3 runs to 18 residues.

The rearrangement joins TRBV6-2 or TRBV6-3 to TRBJ2-7; no clear D. The ends were cut back, 0 bases at V and 4 bases at J, with 10 bases in the middle. The CDR3 runs to 14 residues. Germline V gene lookup returns CDR1 MNHEY and CDR2 SVGEGT. The CDR3 region is CASSYSGLKYEQYF. CDR3 sequence (DNA): TGTGCCAGCAGTTACTCTGGGCTAAAATACGAGCAGTACTTC.